The 15 T cell receptor beta chains reported below all come from one sample, sequenced in a study of long-term antiretroviral therapy in people with HIV. The authors ran the immunoSEQ assay, v3.0, at survey level. Using immunoSEQ multiplex PCR, the repertoire was profiled, and TCRdb retains in-frame clones only, with some absent. The sample contains about 36,000 clones, 80% of which appear only once. Specimen: unsorted PBMCs, collected 3.4 years after starting antiretroviral therapy. The receptors derive from a man younger than 45 with HIV.

This clone was recorded only once. This chain uses TRBV5-1 with TRBJ2-1; possible D gene TRBD2, 5 bases. CDR1 is SGHRS and CDR2 is YFSETQ in the germline V gene. The CDR3 is made up of 15 amino acids. Trimming removed 0 bases at V and 0 bases at J, with 7 bases between. The CDR3 coding sequence is TGCGCCAGCAGCTTGGCGGGGAGCTCCTACAATGAGCAGTTCTTC. This translates into CASSLAGSSYNEQFF.

The chain links TRBV14 to TRBJ2-7, with 7 bases fitting TRBD2. The V gene end was trimmed by 1 base and the J gene end by 5 bases; junction bases not matched to a gene: 8. The CDR3 has 15 residues. Germline V gene lookup returns CDR1 SGHDN and CDR2 FVKESK. This CDR3 is CASSQAGGGSNEQYF. The CDR3 DNA follows: TGTGCCAGCAGCCAAGCTGGCGGCGGGAGCAACGAGCAGTACTTC.

This clone showed up just once. This rearrangement joins TRBV5-1 to TRBJ2-5; 7 bases line up with TRBD1. V gave up 4 bases and J gave up 5 bases; unmatched junction bases: 11. Germline V gene data show CDR1 as SGHRS and CDR2 as YFSETQ. The CDR3 runs to 15 residues. The DNA of the CDR3 is TGCGCCAGCAGCCGAGAACAGGGGTTGGATGAGACCCAGTACTTC. It specifies CASSREQGLDETQYF. The entire variable domain, with the rest obtained from reference TRBV5-1 and TRBJ2-5, is as follows: KAGVTQTPRYLIKTRGQQVTLSCSPISGHRSVSWYQQTPGQGLQFLFEYFSETQRNKGNFPGRFSGRQFSNSRSEMNVSTLELGDSALYLCASSREQGLDETQYFGPGTRLLVL.

The sample holds one count of this clone. V usage is TRBV4-3 and J usage is TRBJ1-5; D call uncertain. Trimming left V 0 bases short and J 0 bases short, with 6 bases between. There are 15 residues in the CDR3. Germline CDR1 is LGHNA and CDR2 is YSLEER. As DNA, the CDR3 is TGCGCCAGCAGCCAAGAAAGGGCTAGCAATCAGCCCCAGCATTTT. Residues: CASSQERASNQPQHF.

J is TRBJ1-1 and V is TRBV6-5; no reliable D call. V shed 7 bases and J shed 3 bases, with 12 bases lying between them. Germline CDR1 and CDR2: MNHEY and SVGAGI. This CDR3 contains 13 residues. The CDR3 loop reads CASTLNWDTEAFF. The CDR3 region has the DNA TGTGCCAGCACCCTCAATTGGGACACTGAAGCTTTCTTT.

The genes are TRBV28 and TRBJ2-7; 8 nucleotides align to TRBD2. V gave up 5 bases and J gave up 9 bases; unmatched junction bases: 6. The CDR3 spans 12 residues. CDR1 and CDR2 (germline): MDHEN, SYDVKM. CDR3 residues: CASSPGTSVQYF. As DNA, the CDR3 is TGTGCCAGCAGTCCCGGGACTAGTGTGCAGTACTTC. Looking up the rest from reference TRBV28 and TRBJ2-7 gives the full variable domain: DVKVTQSSRYLVKRTGEKVFLECVQDMDHENMFWYRQDPGLGLRLIYFSYDVKMKEKGDIPEGYSVSREKKERFSLILESASTNQTSMYLCASSPGTSVQYFGPGTRLTVT.

This clone has a handful of counts. This rearrangement joins TRBV7-8 to TRBJ2-7, with 13 bases fitting TRBD2. The CDR3 contains 17 residues. Germline trimming cut 0 bases from V and 5 bases from J; bases unmatched to any gene: 7. CDR1 is SGHVS, CDR2 FQNEAQ, per germline. The CDR3 protein is CASSLAWTSGSLDEQYF. Here the CDR3 DNA reads TGTGCCAGCAGCTTAGCTTGGACTAGCGGGAGTCTCGACGAGCAGTACTTC.

The rearrangement uses TRBV21-1 and TRBJ1-1. TRBV21-1 is classified as a pseudogene. This CDR3 has 9 residues. CDR3 region: CASPPRAFF. CDR3 nucleotides: TGTGCCAGCCCCCCGAGGGCTTTCTTT.

The chain uses TRBV19 and TRBJ1-4; no clear D gene. The CDR3 contains 13 residues. The germline gives CDR1 LNHDA, CDR2 SQIVND (reference sequence). Trimming stripped 9 bases from V and 2 bases from J, with 10 bases between. CDR3 DNA sequence: TGTGCCAGCGCGTGGTTCACTAATGAAAAACTGTTTTTT. This sequence encodes CASAWFTNEKLFF.

V usage is TRBV5-4 and J usage is TRBJ1-5; 9 positions agree with TRBD1. With V trimmed by 3 bases and J by 9 bases, 4 bases remained unmatched. Germline CDR1 SGHNT, CDR2 YYREEE (reference sequence). The CDR3 contains 13 residues. The CDR3 loop reads CASSWDRDPPQHF. The CDR3 bases are TGTGCCAGCAGCTGGGACAGGGACCCGCCCCAGCATTTT.

This rearrangement joins TRBV7-9 to TRBJ1-1; D gene uncertain. This CDR3 is built from 14 residues. Germline V CDR1 and CDR2: SEHNR, FQNEAQ (reference sequence). Trimming shortened V by 7 bases and J by 1 base, and 13 bases separated the two germline ends. The CDR3 nucleotides are TGTGCCAGCACCCCGTTAGATGCGAACACTGAAGCTTTCTTT. Its translation: CASTPLDANTEAFF.

This sequence joins TRBV7-2 and TRBJ2-7; TRBD2 is a possible D gene (6 bases). There are 15 residues in the CDR3. The germline V and J ends were trimmed by 5 bases and 2 bases, with 16 bases remaining between them. Germline CDR1 is SGHTA and CDR2 is FQGNSA. The CDR3 is CASSPQAGTAYEQYF. CDR3 bases: TGTGCCAGCAGCCCCCAAGCGGGCACGGCCTACGAGCAGTACTTC.

The chain recombines TRBV5-6 with TRBJ2-2, with 10 nucleotides matching TRBD1. This CDR3 contains 14 residues. CDR1 and CDR2 from the germline V gene are SGHDT and YYEEEE. Losses at the gene ends were 4 bases for V and 6 bases for J; bases not matched to a gene: 3. DNA of the CDR3: TGTGCCAGCAGCGGGGACAGGGGTGCCGGGGAGCTGTTTTTT. Translating it yields CASSGDRGAGELFF. The full variable domain, with the rest looked up from reference TRBV5-6 and TRBJ2-2, is DAGVTQSPTHLIKTRGQQVTLRCSPKSGHDTVSWYQQALGQGPQFIFQYYEEEERQRGNFPDRFSGHQFPNYSSELNVNALLLGDSALYLCASSGDRGAGELFFGEGSRLTVL.

The genes are TRBV5-1 and TRBJ1-1; no definite D call. Trimming shortened V by 2 bases and J by 1 base, and 9 bases separated the two germline ends. From germline, CDR1 is SGHRS and CDR2 YFSETQ. The CDR3 has 14 amino acids. The chain's CDR3 is CASSFLDRNTEAFF. DNA for the CDR3: TGCGCCAGCAGCTTCCTGGACCGGAACACTGAAGCTTTCTTT.

The chain uses TRBV10-1 and TRBJ1-5, with 7 bases matching TRBD1. This CDR3 is built from 13 residues. V dropped 9 bases and J dropped 6; count of bases not matched to a gene: 8. The germline CDR1 and CDR2 sequences are WNHNN and SYGVQD (reference sequence). CDR3 coding DNA: TGCGCCAGGAACAACAGGGGACGTCAGCCCCAGCATTTT. This translates into CARNNRGRQPQHF.